The 14 T cell receptor beta chains reported below all come from one sample, sequenced in a study of post-analysis software for immune sequencing data. General observations from the study: Among five TRBV segments more frequent in patients than controls were TRBV5-6, TRBV5-1 and TRBV20-1.

Unique molecular identifiers were present in the TCR beta cDNA libraries. TCRdb passed the PCR reads through MiXCR, listing each CDR3 protein once. This sample has 750,000 to 950,000 distinct CDR3 sequences, with approximately 53% found just once. The antigens of these receptors remain unknown. The specimen was blood. The receptors stem from a girl aged 5-17 years with multiple sclerosis.

The genes are TRBV7-8 and TRBJ2-4; 15 bases fit TRBD2. The junction had 9 bases not matched to a gene; V was cut back by 0 bases and J by 0 bases. The CDR3 is 21 residues long. Germline loops: CDR1 SGHVS, CDR2 FQNEAQ. This CDR3 reads CASSLARTSGGDMRAKNIQYF. The CDR3 DNA reads as TGTGCCAGCAGCTTAGCAAGGACTAGCGGGGGGGACATGAGAGCCAAAAACATTCAGTACTTC. The full variable domain, in which reference TRBV7-8 and TRBJ2-4 provide the parts outside the CDR3, is GAGVSQSPRYKVAKRGQDVALRCDPISGHVSLFWYQQALGQGPEFLTYFQNEAQLDKSGLPSDRFFAERPEGSVSTLKIQRTQQEDSAVYLCASSLARTSGGDMRAKNIQYFGAGTRLSVL.

The rearrangement uses TRBV29-1 and TRBJ1-2; D gene unclear. The germline V gene has CDR1 SQVTM and CDR2 ANQGSEA. This CDR3 is 12 amino acids long. The V and J ends lost 6 bases and 7 bases respectively, with 15 bases between them. CDR3 DNA: TGCAGCGTCGTCGGGATGGTGGCTGGCTACACCTTC. Protein sequence: CSVVGMVAGYTF.

The CDR3 region is CASSYSLLADDYNEQFF. The CDR3, as DNA: TGTGCCAGCAGTTACTCGTTGCTAGCGGACGACTACAATGAGCAGTTCTTC. The V call is TRBV6-6, the J call TRBJ2-1, with 7 bases identical to TRBD2. In germline, CDR1 is MNHNY, CDR2 SVGAGI (reference sequence). Trimming took 0 bases from V and 3 from J; bases not matched to a gene: 8. This CDR3 is built from 17 residues.

The chain joins TRBV6-6 to TRBJ2-3; 10 positions match TRBD2. Unmatched junction bases numbered 11, after V lost 5 bases and J lost 6 bases. This CDR3 has 16 amino acids. Per germline, CDR1 MNHNY and CDR2 SVGAGI (reference sequence). The CDR3: CASSDPSGGGKDTQYF. The CDR3, as DNA: TGTGCCAGCAGTGACCCTAGCGGGGGAGGCAAGGATACGCAGTATTTT.

V is TRBV20-1 and J is TRBJ2-7; 14 nucleotides agree with TRBD2. The germline gives CDR1 DFQATT, CDR2 SNEGSKA (reference sequence). V gave up 3 bases and J gave up 7 bases; unmatched junction bases: 5. This CDR3 has 14 amino acids. Here the CDR3 DNA reads TGCAGTGCTAGGACTAGCGGGAGGGCAGGTGAGCAGTACTTC. It yields the protein CSARTSGRAGEQYF.

The chain couples TRBV7-3 to TRBJ1-1, with no clear D. This CDR3 comprises 13 residues. The germline V gene has CDR1 SGHTA and CDR2 FQGTGA. The V end was cut by 1 base, the J end by 4 bases, with 7 bases between. The CDR3 DNA is TGTGCCAGCAGCTTAATACATTCCACTGAAGCTTTCTTT. This gives the protein CASSLIHSTEAFF. The full variable domain, with the rest looked up from reference TRBV7-3 and TRBJ1-1, is GAGVSQTPSNKVTEKGKYVELRCDPISGHTALYWYRQSLGQGPEFLIYFQGTGAADDSGLPNDRFFAVRPEGSVSTLKIQRTERGDSAVYLCASSLIHSTEAFFGQGTRLTVV.

The CDR3 coding sequence is TGTGCCATCATGGGTAAGCGGGAGTTCGACTACAATGAGCAGTTCTTC. This translates into CAIMGKREFDYNEQFF. V usage is TRBV10-3 and J usage is TRBJ2-1; 8 positions agree with TRBD2. Unmatched junction bases numbered 11, after V lost 7 bases and J lost 3 bases. The CDR3 is 16 residues long. Per the germline V gene, CDR1 is ENHRY and CDR2 is SYGVKD.

In its sample, this clonotype was seen a few times. The chain carries TRBV20-1 and TRBJ1-4; TRBD1 is a possible D gene (6 bases). Germline loops: CDR1 DFQATT, CDR2 SNEGSKA (reference sequence). The CDR3 extends over 15 amino acids. Trimming removed 0 bases at V and 5 bases at J, with 13 bases between. CDR3 loop: CSARDPAGANEKLFF. The CDR3 nucleotides are TGCAGTGCTAGAGATCCGGCAGGGGCAAATGAAAAACTGTTTTTT.

This sequence joins TRBV15 and TRBJ2-5; maybe TRBD2 (6 bases). The J call is uncertain, as TRBJ2-1 better fits the DNA end. This CDR3 comprises 17 residues. Germline values: CDR1 LNHNV, CDR2 YYDKDF (reference sequence). The CDR3 here is CATSIQGRRRGFETQFF. CDR3 DNA: TGTGCCACCAGCATCCAGGGACGGCGGAGGGGCTTTGAGACCCAGTTCTTC.

V gene TRBV7-9 combines with J gene TRBJ2-4; possible D gene TRBD2, 6 bases. The V end was cut by 5 bases, the J end by 9 bases, with 14 bases between. The CDR3 is 13 amino acids. Germline V gene lookup returns CDR1 SEHNR and CDR2 FQNEAQ (reference sequence). Here the CDR3 DNA reads TGTGCCAGCAGCGCAGCTATGGAGGGCATTCAGTACTTC. Translation gives CASSAAMEGIQYF. Together with reference TRBV7-9 and TRBJ2-4, the CDR3 gives the full variable domain: DTGVSQNPRHKITKRGQNVTFRCDPISEHNRLYWYRQTLGQGPEFLTYFQNEAQLEKSRLLSDRFSAERPKGSFSTLEIQRTEQGDSAMYLCASSAAMEGIQYFGAGTRLSVL.

The chain joins TRBV9 to TRBJ2-3, with unresolved D. Germline V gene lookup returns CDR1 SGDLS and CDR2 YYNGEE. The V end lost 1 base, the J end lost 4 bases, and 10 bases lay between the germline ends. The CDR3 spans 14 residues. The chain's CDR3 is CASSVIEDSDTQYF. The CDR3 region has the DNA TGTGCCAGCAGCGTAATTGAAGATTCAGATACGCAGTATTTT.

The sample holds a few counts of this clonotype. The V and J genes are TRBV10-3 and TRBJ1-5, with TRBD1 matching over 7 bases. The V gene end was trimmed by 0 bases and the J gene end by 2 bases; junction bases not matched to a gene: 7. The germline V gene encodes CDR1 ENHRY and CDR2 SYGVKD. The CDR3 consists of 17 residues. In DNA, the CDR3 is TGTGCCATCAGTGAGTCTCGACAGGGAACGGGCAATCAGCCCCAGCATTTT. This encodes CAISESRQGTGNQPQHF.

The genes are TRBV5-6 and TRBJ1-2; 9 nucleotides match TRBD1. The ends lost 4 bases at V and 6 bases at J; junction bases unmatched: 13. The CDR3 consists of 16 residues. CDR1 is SGHDT and CDR2 is YYEEEE in the germline V gene. The CDR3 DNA reads TGTGCCAGCAGCCCCCAGGGACAGGGAAGGTCGGATGGCTACACCTTC. It specifies CASSPQGQGRSDGYTF.

Only a few counts were recorded for this clonotype. The V and J genes are TRBV27 and TRBJ2-5; 9 bases are a match to TRBD1. The V segment lost 10 bases and the J segment 2 bases; nucleotides outside the gene matches: 5. The CDR3 spans 13 residues. The germline CDR1 and CDR2 sequences are MNHEY and SMNVEV (reference sequence). DNA of the CDR3: TGTGCCACCCGAGGGACAGGGCAAGAGACCCAGTACTTC. Amino acid sequence: CATRGTGQETQYF.